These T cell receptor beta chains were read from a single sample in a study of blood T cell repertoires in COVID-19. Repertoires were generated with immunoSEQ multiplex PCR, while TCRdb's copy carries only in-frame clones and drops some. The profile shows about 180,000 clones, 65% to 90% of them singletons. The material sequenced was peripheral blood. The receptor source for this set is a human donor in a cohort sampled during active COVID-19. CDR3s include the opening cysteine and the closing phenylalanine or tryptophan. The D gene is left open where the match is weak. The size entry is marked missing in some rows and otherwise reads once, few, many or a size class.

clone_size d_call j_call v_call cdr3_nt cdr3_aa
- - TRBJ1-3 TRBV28 TGTGCCAGCACCAACAGGGTCTTGGCCACCTCTGGAAACACCATATATTTT CASTNRVLATSGNTIYF
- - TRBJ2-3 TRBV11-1 TGTGCCAGCAGCTTAAGCGGACGCACAGATACGCAGTATTTT CASSLSGRTDTQYF
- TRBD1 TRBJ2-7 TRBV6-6 TGTGCCAGCAGTTACCCCGACAGGGCCTACGAGCAGTACTTC CASSYPDRAYEQYF
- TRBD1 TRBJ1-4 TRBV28 TGTGCCAGCAGATATGACAGGGGGCGAAGTAATGAAAAACTGTTTTTT CASRYDRGRSNEKLFF
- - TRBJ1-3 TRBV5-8 TGTGCCAGCAGCTTGATGACAGGCTCCGGAAACACCATATATTTT CASSLMTGSGNTIYF
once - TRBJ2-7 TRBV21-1 TGTGCCAGCAGCAAAACCTGGACAGCCCCTTGGGAGCAGTACTTC CASSKTWTAPWEQYF
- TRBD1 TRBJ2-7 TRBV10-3 TGTGCCGTTCGAGTTGGGACAGGGAGGCACGAGCAGTACTTC CAVRVGTGRHEQYF
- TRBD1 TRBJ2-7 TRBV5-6 TGTGCCAGCAGCCCAAGGGACAGGAGCTACGAGCAGTACTTC CASSPRDRSYEQYF
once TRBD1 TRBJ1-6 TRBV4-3 TGCGCCAGCAGCACTGCCGGGACAGGGGGCTCCTATAATTCACCCCTCCACTTT CASSTAGTGGSYNSPLHF
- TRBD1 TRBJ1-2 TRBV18 TGTGCCAGCTCACCCTCTGACAGGGGGTCTAACTATGGCTACACCTTC CASSPSDRGSNYGYTF
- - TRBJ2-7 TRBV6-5 TGTGCCAGCAGCCCCACAGGGCAAAACTACGAGCAGTACTTC CASSPTGQNYEQYF
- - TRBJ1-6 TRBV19 TGTGCCAGTACGGCGGGGGGGAATAGTTCACCCCTCCACTTT CASTAGGNSSPLHF
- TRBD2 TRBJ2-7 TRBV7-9 TGTGCCAGCAGCTTAACGCGGGGGTACGAGCAGTACTTC CASSLTRGYEQYF
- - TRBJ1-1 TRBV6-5 TGTGCCAGCAGTTACCTCCGGGATACTGAAGCTTTCTTT CASSYLRDTEAFF